This is a list of T cell receptor beta chains from one sample in a study of tumor-infiltrating lymphocytes in primary liver carcinoma. One entry per CDR3 protein, called by TCRdb with MiXCR from the multiplex PCR reads. The repertoire has roughly 78,000 distinct CDR3 sequences, 65% to 75% of them found once; the top ten carry approximately 15%. Sequenced sample: liver tumor tissue from sampling region 4. These receptors were taken from a woman aged 60 to 75 with primary liver carcinoma and hepatitis B virus infection. Both conserved end residues are part of each CDR3. A D gene is named only where the DNA matches it firmly. Size tells how often a clone was seen (once, few, many) or the class of an expanded clone, and some rows leave it out.

j_gene: TRBJ2-3
abundance: many
d_gene: -
v_gene: TRBV5-5
CDR3nt: TGTGCCAGCAGCTCCCAGCCGGTAGATACGCAGTATTTT
CDR3aa: CASSSQPVDTQYF

j_gene: TRBJ2-5
abundance: -
d_gene: -
v_gene: TRBV29-1
CDR3nt: TGCAGCGTTGAAGATCCTGTTCGGGAGACCCAGTACTTC
CDR3aa: CSVEDPVRETQYF

j_gene: TRBJ1-5
abundance: few
d_gene: -
v_gene: TRBV2
CDR3nt: TGTGCCAGCAGTCAACAGATCAATCAGCCCCAGCATTTT
CDR3aa: CASSQQINQPQHF

j_gene: TRBJ2-3
abundance: -
d_gene: TRBD2
v_gene: TRBV6-5
CDR3nt: TGTACCAGCAGTTATTCGGCTAGCGGCACAGATACTCAGTATTTT
CDR3aa: CTSSYSASGTDTQYF

j_gene: TRBJ2-7
abundance: few
d_gene: -
v_gene: TRBV10-3
CDR3nt: TGTGCCATCAGCGAGGACGATCCATACGAGCAGTACTTC
CDR3aa: CAISEDDPYEQYF

j_gene: TRBJ2-5
abundance: medium-sized
d_gene: -
v_gene: TRBV11-1
CDR3nt: TGTGCCAGCAGCTTAGAAGACGGCAGTCTAAAGACCCAGTACTTC
CDR3aa: CASSLEDGSLKTQYF

j_gene: TRBJ2-3
abundance: -
d_gene: TRBD2
v_gene: TRBV11-2
CDR3nt: TGTGCCAACAGCCCTGGACTAGCGGGCCCATATGCTCAGTATTTT
CDR3aa: CANSPGLAGPYAQYF

j_gene: TRBJ2-5
abundance: many
d_gene: TRBD1
v_gene: TRBV29-1
CDR3nt: TGCAGCGTAACCACAGGGGGGACTGCCCAAGAGACCCAGTACTTC
CDR3aa: CSVTTGGTAQETQYF

j_gene: TRBJ2-1
abundance: -
d_gene: -
v_gene: TRBV24-1
CDR3nt: TGTGCCACGGAGGGTGAGGCCAATGAGCAGTTCTTC
CDR3aa: CATEGEANEQFF

j_gene: TRBJ1-4
abundance: -
d_gene: -
v_gene: TRBV7-8
CDR3nt: TGTGCCAACAGCTTGGGATTTGGGGAAAAACTGTTTTTT
CDR3aa: CANSLGFGEKLFF

j_gene: TRBJ2-5
abundance: -
d_gene: TRBD1
v_gene: TRBV5-4
CDR3nt: TGTACCAGCAGCTTGCTGACAGGGGGGGAAGAGACCCAGTACTTC
CDR3aa: CTSSLLTGGEETQYF

j_gene: TRBJ1-2
abundance: many
d_gene: -
v_gene: TRBV28
CDR3nt: TGTGCCAGCAGTTTCCCCTCGACAAGCTATGGCTACACCTTC
CDR3aa: CASSFPSTSYGYTF

j_gene: TRBJ1-1
abundance: -
d_gene: -
v_gene: TRBV6-5
CDR3nt: TGTGCCAGCAGTCACCGAGGGTTGGGGACTGAAGCTTTCTTT
CDR3aa: CASSHRGLGTEAFF

j_gene: TRBJ2-7
abundance: -
d_gene: TRBD1
v_gene: TRBV4-1
CDR3nt: TGCGCCAGCAGCCAAGACCTTAGGGGGCAATACGAGAAGTACTTC
CDR3aa: CASSQDLRGQYEKYF

j_gene: TRBJ2-2
abundance: -
d_gene: -
v_gene: TRBV4-1
CDR3nt: TGCGCCAGCAGCCTTCGGTTAACGGGTTCGGTCGGGGAGCCGTTTTTT
CDR3aa: CASSLRLTGSVGEPFF

j_gene: TRBJ2-7
abundance: -
d_gene: -
v_gene: TRBV18
CDR3nt: TGTGCTAGCTCACCCGAATCCTACGAGCAGTACTTC
CDR3aa: CASSPESYEQYF

j_gene: TRBJ2-2
abundance: -
d_gene: -
v_gene: TRBV2
CDR3nt: TGTGTCAGCCGGATTAGGACCGGGGAGCTGTTTTTT
CDR3aa: CVSRIRTGELFF

j_gene: TRBJ1-5
abundance: -
d_gene: -
v_gene: TRBV12-3/TRBV12-4
CDR3nt: TGTGCCAGCAGTCTCGGACAGACCGGGAGGCCCCAGCATTTT
CDR3aa: CASSLGQTGRPQHF

j_gene: TRBJ2-2
abundance: -
d_gene: -
v_gene: TRBV6-2/TRBV6-3
CDR3nt: TGTGCCAGCAGTACCGGAGTGCCCGGGGAGCTGTTTTTT
CDR3aa: CASSTGVPGELFF

j_gene: TRBJ1-2
abundance: -
d_gene: TRBD1
v_gene: TRBV29-1
CDR3nt: TGCATCGTTGAAGTCACGGGGCAAACAGGGGGCGGCTATGGCTACACCTTC
CDR3aa: CIVEVTGQTGGGYGYTF

j_gene: TRBJ2-1
abundance: medium-sized
d_gene: -
v_gene: TRBV28
CDR3nt: TGTGCCAGCAGTTTGCCCCATGAGCAGTTCTTC
CDR3aa: CASSLPHEQFF

j_gene: TRBJ1-5
abundance: -
d_gene: -
v_gene: TRBV12-3/TRBV12-4
CDR3nt: TGCGCCGGGGCACAGGGCCCTAGCAATCGGCCCCAGCATTTT
CDR3aa: CAGAQGPSNRPQHF

j_gene: TRBJ2-1
abundance: -
d_gene: -
v_gene: TRBV12-3/TRBV12-4
CDR3nt: TGTGTCAGCAGCTCACGAGGGAGCTCCTACAATGAGCAGTTCTTC
CDR3aa: CVSSSRGSSYNEQFF

j_gene: TRBJ2-3
abundance: -
d_gene: -
v_gene: TRBV11-3
CDR3nt: TGTGCCATCAGCTTACGGAGAAACATAGATATGCAGTATTTT
CDR3aa: CAISLRRNIDMQYF

j_gene: TRBJ2-3
abundance: -
d_gene: TRBD2
v_gene: TRBV11-2
CDR3nt: TGCGCCAGCAGCTTAGATCTAAGTGGGTTAGCGGGAGAAGGGGTTGATACGCAGTATTTT
CDR3aa: CASSLDLSGLAGEGVDTQYF

j_gene: TRBJ2-6
abundance: -
d_gene: -
v_gene: TRBV29-1
CDR3nt: TGTAGCGTTGGCGGATCCTCTGGGGTCAACGTCCTGACTTTC
CDR3aa: CSVGGSSGVNVLTF

j_gene: TRBJ2-1
abundance: medium-sized
d_gene: -
v_gene: TRBV11-3
CDR3nt: TGTGCCAGCAGCTTAGGGGAGGTAGATGAGCAGTTCTTC
CDR3aa: CASSLGEVDEQFF

j_gene: TRBJ1-1
abundance: many
d_gene: -
v_gene: TRBV6-5
CDR3nt: TGTGCCAGCACCTACGGGACCGAAGCTTTCTTT
CDR3aa: CASTYGTEAFF

j_gene: TRBJ2-3
abundance: -
d_gene: -
v_gene: TRBV20-1
CDR3nt: TGCAGTGCCCAGGCGGAGGGCACAGATACGCAGTATTTT
CDR3aa: CSAQAEGTDTQYF

j_gene: TRBJ2-7
abundance: -
d_gene: TRBD2
v_gene: TRBV4-2
CDR3nt: TGTGCCAGCAGCCAGGACCTAGCGGGGACGAGCAAGCGGTACTTC
CDR3aa: CASSQDLAGTSKRYF

j_gene: TRBJ1-2
abundance: once
d_gene: -
v_gene: TRBV28
CDR3nt: TGTGTCAGTAATCCTCGAGAGGTCGGGTATGGCTACACCTTC
CDR3aa: CVSNPREVGYGYTF

j_gene: TRBJ2-1
abundance: few
d_gene: -
v_gene: TRBV25-1
CDR3nt: TGTGCCAGCAGTGAGAGCCCTTCCTACAATGAGCAGTTCTTC
CDR3aa: CASSESPSYNEQFF

j_gene: TRBJ2-1
abundance: many
d_gene: TRBD2
v_gene: TRBV29-1
CDR3nt: TGCAGCTCTTCCCTAGCGGGAGGGGGTAATGAGCAGTTCTTC
CDR3aa: CSSSLAGGGNEQFF

j_gene: TRBJ2-2
abundance: -
d_gene: -
v_gene: TRBV10-1
CDR3nt: TGCGCCAGCAGTAAGGGGTCGGCCAGGAAGCTGTTTTTT
CDR3aa: CASSKGSARKLFF

j_gene: TRBJ1-4
abundance: once
d_gene: -
v_gene: TRBV5-1
CDR3nt: TGTACCAGCAGCGATGGACCTCTTTACGAAAAACTGTTTTTT
CDR3aa: CTSSDGPLYEKLFF

j_gene: TRBJ1-3
abundance: few
d_gene: TRBD1
v_gene: TRBV18
CDR3nt: TGTGCCAGCTCACGGGACAGCTCTGGAAACACCATATATTTT
CDR3aa: CASSRDSSGNTIYF

j_gene: TRBJ2-7
abundance: few
d_gene: -
v_gene: TRBV18
CDR3nt: TGTGCCAGCTCACCCAAGGACCGAGGAAGAGAGCAGTACTTC
CDR3aa: CASSPKDRGREQYF

j_gene: TRBJ2-2
abundance: -
d_gene: -
v_gene: TRBV11-2
CDR3nt: TGTGCCAGCACAGACGTAGCCGGGGAGCTGCCTTTT
CDR3aa: CASTDVAGELPF

j_gene: TRBJ1-1
abundance: -
d_gene: -
v_gene: TRBV12-3/TRBV12-4
CDR3nt: TGTGCCAGTAGTTTCGGCAGGGGAATGAGCACTGAAGCTTTCTTT
CDR3aa: CASSFGRGMSTEAFF

j_gene: TRBJ2-1
abundance: -
d_gene: -
v_gene: TRBV11-3
CDR3nt: TGTGCCTGCAGCCCCCCCGAAGATTCCAATTACAATGGGCAGTTCTTC
CDR3aa: CACSPPEDSNYNGQFF

j_gene: TRBJ1-6
abundance: -
d_gene: TRBD1
v_gene: TRBV6-5
CDR3nt: TGCGCCAGCAGCCTTACCGTGACAGGGAATTCACCCCTCCACTTT
CDR3aa: CASSLTVTGNSPLHF

j_gene: TRBJ2-1
abundance: -
d_gene: -
v_gene: TRBV28
CDR3nt: TGTGCCAACAATGGGGAGCTAGGGTCCTACAATGAGCAGTTCTTC
CDR3aa: CANNGELGSYNEQFF